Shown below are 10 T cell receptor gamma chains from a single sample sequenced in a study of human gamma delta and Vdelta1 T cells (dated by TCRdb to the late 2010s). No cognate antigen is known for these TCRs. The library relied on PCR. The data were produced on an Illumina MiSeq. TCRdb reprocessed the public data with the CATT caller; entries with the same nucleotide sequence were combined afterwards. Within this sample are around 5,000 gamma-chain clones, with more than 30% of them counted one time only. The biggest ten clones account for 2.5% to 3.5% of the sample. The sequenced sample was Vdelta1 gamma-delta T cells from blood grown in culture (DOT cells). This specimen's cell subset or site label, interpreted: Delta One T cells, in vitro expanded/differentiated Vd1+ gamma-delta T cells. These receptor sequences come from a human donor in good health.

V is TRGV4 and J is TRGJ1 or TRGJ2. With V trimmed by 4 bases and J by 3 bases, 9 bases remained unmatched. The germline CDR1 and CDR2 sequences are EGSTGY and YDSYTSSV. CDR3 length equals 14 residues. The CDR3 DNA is TGTGCCACCTGGGACGGCCGTATTTATTATAAGAAACTCTTT. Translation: CATWDGRIYYKKLF.

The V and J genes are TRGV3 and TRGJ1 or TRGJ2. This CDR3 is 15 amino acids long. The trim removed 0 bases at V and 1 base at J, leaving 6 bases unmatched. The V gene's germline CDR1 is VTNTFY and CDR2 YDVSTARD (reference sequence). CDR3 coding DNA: TGTGCCACCTGGGACAGGCCCCAAAATTATTATAAGAAACTCTTT. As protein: CATWDRPQNYYKKLF.

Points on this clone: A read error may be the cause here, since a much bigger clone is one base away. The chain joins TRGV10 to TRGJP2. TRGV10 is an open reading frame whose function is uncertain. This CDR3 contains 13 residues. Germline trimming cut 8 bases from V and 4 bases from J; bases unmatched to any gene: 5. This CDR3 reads CAAWVPSDWIKTF. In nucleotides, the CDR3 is TGTGCTGCGTGGGTCCCTAGTGATTGGATCAAGACGTTT.

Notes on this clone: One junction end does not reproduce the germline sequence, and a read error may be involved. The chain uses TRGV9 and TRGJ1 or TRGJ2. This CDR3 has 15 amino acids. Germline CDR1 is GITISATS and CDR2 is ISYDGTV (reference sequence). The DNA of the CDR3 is TGTGCCCTGTGGGATGCTTTTCGCGGGCTTTATAAGAAACTCTTT. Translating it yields CALWDAFRGLYKKLF.

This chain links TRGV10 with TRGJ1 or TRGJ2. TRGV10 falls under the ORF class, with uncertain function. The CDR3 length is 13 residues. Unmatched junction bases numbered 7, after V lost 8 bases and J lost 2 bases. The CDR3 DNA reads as TGTGCTGCGTGGGATCGGGATTATTATAAGAAACTCTTT. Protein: CAAWDRDYYKKLF.

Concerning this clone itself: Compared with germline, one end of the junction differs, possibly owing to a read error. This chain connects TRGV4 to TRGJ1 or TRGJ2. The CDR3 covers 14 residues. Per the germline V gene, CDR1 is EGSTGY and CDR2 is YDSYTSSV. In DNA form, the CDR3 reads TGTGCCCCCTGGGATGGGCGCGCTTATTATAAGAAACTCTTT. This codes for CAPWDGRAYYKKLF.

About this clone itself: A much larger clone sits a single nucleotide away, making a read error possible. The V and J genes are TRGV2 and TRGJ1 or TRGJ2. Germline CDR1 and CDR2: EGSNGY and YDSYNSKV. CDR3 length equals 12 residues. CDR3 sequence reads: CANWDAYYKKLF. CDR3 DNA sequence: TGTGCCAACTGGGACGCTTATTATAAGAAACTCTTT.

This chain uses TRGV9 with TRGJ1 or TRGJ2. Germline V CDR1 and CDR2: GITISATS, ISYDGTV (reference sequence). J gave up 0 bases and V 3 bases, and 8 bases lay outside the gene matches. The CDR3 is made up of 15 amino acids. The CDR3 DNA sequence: TGTGCCTTGTGGGAGTATCTTTCGAATTATTATAAGAAACTCTTT. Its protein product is CALWEYLSNYYKKLF.

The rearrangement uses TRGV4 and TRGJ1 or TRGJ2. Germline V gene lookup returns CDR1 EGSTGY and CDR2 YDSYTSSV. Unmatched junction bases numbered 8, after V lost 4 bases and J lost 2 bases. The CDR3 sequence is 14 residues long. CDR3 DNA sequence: TGTGCCACCTGGGACGGGAAACATTATTATAAGAAACTCTTT. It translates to CATWDGKHYYKKLF.

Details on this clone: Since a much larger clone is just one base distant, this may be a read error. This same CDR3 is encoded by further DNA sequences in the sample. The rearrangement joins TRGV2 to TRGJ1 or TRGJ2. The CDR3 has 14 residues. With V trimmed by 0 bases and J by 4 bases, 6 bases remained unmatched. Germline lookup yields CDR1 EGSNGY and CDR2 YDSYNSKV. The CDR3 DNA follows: TGTGCCACCTGGGACGGGCCGAGATATTATAAGAAACTCTTT. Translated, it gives CATWDGPRYYKKLF.